This T cell receptor beta chain was profiled in a study of T-cell reconstitution after alpha-beta-depleted transplantation in children. Study observations and caveats: Newly generated T cells supplied most T-cell counts and diversity one year post-transplant.

Researchers prepared the TCRbeta library using unique molecular identifiers, the study reports. Each CDR3 protein gets one entry after TCRdb re-called the PCR reads with MiXCR. The sample includes some 840,000 distinct CDR3 sequences, less than 20% seen only once; the top ten take about 5%. Concerning this clonotype itself: Its antigen is currently unknown.

The sequence was obtained from a male patient between 5 and 17 years old who had a stem cell transplant for acute lymphoblastic leukemia, so the T cells may come from the graft donor. The sequenced sample was PBMCs, mostly from graft donor cells, obtained 360 days after TCRalphabeta/CD19-depleted stem cell transplant.

CDR3 loop: CASTTGGRGADTQYF. For the CDR3, the DNA is TGTGCCAGCACTACCGGCGGGAGGGGGGCAGATACGCAGTATTTT. V is TRBV27 and J is TRBJ2-3, with 9 bases aligning to TRBD2. V gave up 7 bases and J gave up 4 bases; unmatched junction bases: 9. CDR3 size: 15 residues. Per the germline V gene, CDR1 is MNHEY and CDR2 is SMNVEV (reference sequence).